Here is one TCR beta chain with its context. These data are taken from a study of cytomegalovirus exposure and HLA in healthy donors. In germline, CDR1 is SGHTA, CDR2 FQGTGA. Trimming pared 2 bases from V and 8 bases from J, leaving 6 bases between. The CDR3 sequence is 12 residues long. Primers for the PCR totalled 60 Vbeta and 13 Jbeta. Data came from immunoSEQ multiplex PCR; TCRdb stores just in-frame clones and leaves some out. The sample includes some 130,000 clones, around four fifths of them seen just once. The TCR sequence derives from a woman in her forties in good health and CMV-seropositive. Sequencing was done on a sample of PBMCs. This chain links TRBV7-3 with TRBJ2-2; no clear D gene. For the CDR3, the DNA is TGTGCCAGCAGCTTAGTTCAAGGGGAGCTGTTTTTT. This translates into CASSLVQGELFF.